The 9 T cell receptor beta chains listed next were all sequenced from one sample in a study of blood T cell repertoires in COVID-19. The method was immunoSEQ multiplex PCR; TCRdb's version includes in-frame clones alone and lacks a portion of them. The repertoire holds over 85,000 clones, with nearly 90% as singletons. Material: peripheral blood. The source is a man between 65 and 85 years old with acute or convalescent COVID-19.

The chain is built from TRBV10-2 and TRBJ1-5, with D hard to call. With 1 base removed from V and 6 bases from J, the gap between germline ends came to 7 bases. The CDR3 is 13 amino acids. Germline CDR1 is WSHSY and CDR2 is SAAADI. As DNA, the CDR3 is TGCGCCAGCAGTGAGTTCGAGCGTCAGCCCCAGCATTTT. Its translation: CASSEFERQPQHF.

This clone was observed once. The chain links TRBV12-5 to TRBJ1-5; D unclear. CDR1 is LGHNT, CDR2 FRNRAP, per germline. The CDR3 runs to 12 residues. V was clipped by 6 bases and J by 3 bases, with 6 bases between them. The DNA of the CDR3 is TGTGCTAGTGGCCAAATCAATCAGCCCCAGCATTTT. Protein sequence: CASGQINQPQHF. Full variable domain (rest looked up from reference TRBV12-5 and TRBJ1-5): DARVTQTPRHKVTEMGQEVTMRCQPILGHNTVFWYRQTMMQGLELLAYFRNRAPLDDSGMPKDRFSAEMPDATLATLKIQPSEPRDSAVYFCASGQINQPQHFGDGTRLSIL.

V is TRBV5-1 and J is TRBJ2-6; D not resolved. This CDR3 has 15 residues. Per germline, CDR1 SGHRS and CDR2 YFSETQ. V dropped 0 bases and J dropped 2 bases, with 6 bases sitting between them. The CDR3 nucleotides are TGCGCCAGCAGCTTGGACAGTGCTGGGGCCAACGTCCTGACTTTC. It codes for CASSLDSAGANVLTF.

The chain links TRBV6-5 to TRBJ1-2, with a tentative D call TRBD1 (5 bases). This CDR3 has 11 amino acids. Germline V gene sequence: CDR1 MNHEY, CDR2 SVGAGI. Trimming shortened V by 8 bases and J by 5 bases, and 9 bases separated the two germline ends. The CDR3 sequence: CASGAGYGYTF. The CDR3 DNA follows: TGTGCCAGCGGGGCAGGGTATGGCTACACCTTC.

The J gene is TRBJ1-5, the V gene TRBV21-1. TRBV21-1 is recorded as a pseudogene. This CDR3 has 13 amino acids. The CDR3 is CASSKGGREPQHF. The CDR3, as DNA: TGTGCCAGCAGCAAAGGGGGGAGGGAGCCCCAGCATTTT.

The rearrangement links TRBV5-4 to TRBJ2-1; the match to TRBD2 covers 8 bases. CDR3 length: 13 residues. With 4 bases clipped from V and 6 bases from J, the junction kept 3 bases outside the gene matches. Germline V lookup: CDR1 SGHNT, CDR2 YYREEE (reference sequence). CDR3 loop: CASSPGTSNEQFF. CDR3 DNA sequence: TGTGCCAGCAGCCCAGGGACTAGCAATGAGCAGTTCTTC.

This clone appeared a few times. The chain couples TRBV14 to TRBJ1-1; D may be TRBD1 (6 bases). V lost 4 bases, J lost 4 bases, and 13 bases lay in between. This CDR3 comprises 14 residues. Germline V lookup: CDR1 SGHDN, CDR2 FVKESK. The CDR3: CASSPVRGGTEAFF. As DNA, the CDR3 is TGTGCCAGCAGCCCCGTGAGGGGGGGCACTGAAGCTTTCTTT. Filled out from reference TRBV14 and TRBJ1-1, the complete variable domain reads EAGVTQFPSHSVIEKGQTVTLRCDPISGHDNLYWYRRVMGKEIKFLLHFVKESKQDESGMPNNRFLAERTGGTYSTLKVQPAELEDSGVYFCASSPVRGGTEAFFGQGTRLTVV.

CDR3: CASSDQGTRMVYGYTF. CDR3 nucleotides: TGTGCCAGCAGTGACCAAGGGACAAGGATGGTCTATGGCTACACCTTC. The chain recombines TRBV6-1 with TRBJ1-2; D possibly corresponds to TRBD1 (6 bases). V was shortened by 3 bases and J by 4 bases, with 18 bases between the two germline ends. CDR3 length equals 16 residues. Germline lookup yields CDR1 MNHNS and CDR2 SASEGT.

CDR3: CASSLTSGNTEAFF. The DNA for the CDR3 is TGTGCCAGCAGCTTAACGTCGGGGAACACTGAAGCTTTCTTT. The chain is built from TRBV7-3 and TRBJ1-1, with no clear D. From germline, CDR1 is SGHTA and CDR2 FQGTGA. V was cut by 0 bases and J by 1 base, with 6 bases left in between. This CDR3 comprises 14 residues. Looking up the rest from reference TRBV7-3 and TRBJ1-1 gives the full variable domain: GAGVSQTPSNKVTEKGKYVELRCDPISGHTALYWYRQSLGQGPEFLIYFQGTGAADDSGLPNDRFFAVRPEGSVSTLKIQRTERGDSAVYLCASSLTSGNTEAFFGQGTRLTVV.